This T cell receptor (beta chain) originates from a study of Tregs in tolerant kidney transplant recipients. Study findings and constraints: Activated donor B cell expansion appeared to reveal the most relevant donor-specific TCRbeta repertoire. In tolerant patients, donor-specific Tregs outgrew total Tregs, suggesting antigen-driven expansion. Changing PCR primers prevented nucleotide comparison between some patients' samples. The small number of patients limits these findings pending further validation.

Concerning this clone itself: Its antigen is undetermined.

Clones were sequenced by immunoSEQ multiplex PCR, and TCRdb holds only the in-frame ones, with some missing. The data contain some 66,000 clones, roughly 90% of them singletons. The sequenced sample was CD8+ T cells from blood, obtained before the transplant. This sequence was found in a human donor who received a combined kidney and bone marrow transplant.

CDR3 sequence: CASSLSGDQGYSPLHF. The CDR3 DNA follows: TGTGCCAGCAGTTTATCGGGCGACCAGGGTTATTCACCCCTCCACTTT. This chain links TRBV28 with TRBJ1-6; the D gene is possibly TRBD1 (5 bases). Per germline, CDR1 MDHEN and CDR2 SYDVKM. This CDR3 is 16 amino acids long. V was clipped by 1 base and J by 8 bases, with 15 bases between them.